These 15 T cell receptor beta chains were all obtained from the same sample, sequenced in a study of T cell responses to AZD1222 COVID-19 vaccine. Measured with immunoSEQ multiplex PCR; TCRdb has only the in-frame clones, and not every one. Of around 160,000 clones listed, around 88% were seen once; the top ten hold about 16%. The sequenced sample was peripheral blood, obtained on day 0 of AZD1222 vaccination. The origin of the receptors is an adult in good health.

The rearrangement joins TRBV6-2 or TRBV6-3 to TRBJ1-4, with D maybe TRBD1 (5 bases). Germline CDR1 and CDR2: MNHEY and SVGEGT. CDR3 size: 16 residues. With 2 bases removed from V and 1 base from J, the gap between germline ends came to 11 bases. DNA of the CDR3: TGTGCCAGCAGTTACCCCGGTCAGGGAACTAATGAAAAACTGTTTTTT. Its translation: CASSYPGQGTNEKLFF.

The chain recombines TRBV5-4 with TRBJ2-3; perhaps TRBD1 as D (6 bases). The V and J ends lost 2 bases and 3 bases respectively, with 13 bases between them. This CDR3 is built from 15 residues. Per germline, CDR1 SGHNT and CDR2 YYREEE (reference sequence). Here the CDR3 reads CASSFGGERTDTQYF. The CDR3 DNA sequence: TGTGCCAGCAGCTTTGGGGGCGAGAGGACAGATACGCAGTATTTT.

This clone was detected only once. V and J are TRBV19 and TRBJ2-5; D perhaps matches TRBD2 (6 bases). The CDR3 extends over 16 amino acids. V was cut by 3 bases and J by 1 base, with 15 bases left in between. CDR1 is LNHDA and CDR2 is SQIVND in the germline V gene (reference sequence). CDR3 region: CASSILSGGPQETQYF. The CDR3 coding sequence is TGTGCCAGTAGTATTCTCTCCGGGGGACCCCAAGAGACCCAGTACTTC. Combining the CDR3 with reference TRBV19 and TRBJ2-5 gives the whole variable domain DGGITQSPKYLFRKEGQNVTLSCEQNLNHDAMYWYRQDPGQGLRLIYYSQIVNDFQKGDIAEGYSVSREKKESFPLTVTSAQKNPTAFYLCASSILSGGPQETQYFGPGTRLLVL.

CDR3 DNA sequence: TGTGCCGCTCTGAAACGGGGGGCGGTAGATACGCAGTATTTT. It translates to CAALKRGAVDTQYF. The chain employs TRBV30 and TRBJ2-3; a possible D gene is TRBD2 (7 bases). Trimming removed 8 bases from V and 5 bases from J, with 20 bases in between. Germline-derived CDR1 and CDR2 are GTSNPN and SVGIG (reference sequence). The CDR3 sequence is 14 residues long.

The chain couples TRBV28 to TRBJ2-5; D is ambiguous. Germline loops: CDR1 MDHEN, CDR2 SYDVKM. Trimming removed 5 bases from V and 5 bases from J, with 9 bases in between. The CDR3 loop spans 12 amino acids. The CDR3 reads CASSIAFETQYF. The CDR3 DNA reads TGTGCCAGCAGTATAGCCTTTGAGACCCAGTACTTC. The complete variable domain, with remaining parts taken from reference TRBV28 and TRBJ2-5, reads DVKVTQSSRYLVKRTGEKVFLECVQDMDHENMFWYRQDPGLGLRLIYFSYDVKMKEKGDIPEGYSVSREKKERFSLILESASTNQTSMYLCASSIAFETQYFGPGTRLLVL.

V gene TRBV12-5 combines with J gene TRBJ1-3; D not resolved. Germline lookup yields CDR1 LGHNT and CDR2 FRNRAP. This CDR3 spans 12 amino acids. V was cut by 8 bases and J by 6 bases, with 11 bases left in between. CDR3 sequence (DNA): TGTGCTAGTCGGCTGGACCTAAACACCATATATTTT. As protein: CASRLDLNTIYF.

V usage is TRBV9 and J usage is TRBJ1-2; maybe TRBD1 (6 bases). The CDR3 contains 15 residues. Between the trimmed V and J ends, which lost 0 bases and 7 bases, there was a span of 16 bases. The germline V gene has CDR1 SGDLS and CDR2 YYNGEE. CDR3 sequence reads: CASSVGAGAGSGYTF. CDR3 coding DNA: TGTGCCAGCAGCGTAGGCGCAGGGGCCGGCTCTGGCTACACCTTC.

In its sample, this clone was seen once. CDR3 bases: TGTGCCAGCAGCTTAGTAGAGTCGGGCCACGAGCAGTACTTC. This sequence encodes CASSLVESGHEQYF. This chain connects TRBV7-2 to TRBJ2-7, with no clear D. This CDR3 is 14 amino acids long. Germline values: CDR1 SGHTA, CDR2 FQGNSA. V was shortened by 1 base and J by 5 bases, with 12 bases between the two germline ends.

This chain uses TRBV30 with TRBJ1-3; D possibly corresponds to TRBD1 (5 bases). The CDR3 spans 12 residues. Trimming shortened V by 5 bases and J by 7 bases, and 12 bases separated the two germline ends. Germline CDR1 and CDR2: GTSNPN and SVGIG (reference sequence). In DNA, the CDR3 is TGTGCCTGGTCTACGGGGACGAACACCATATATTTT. Encoded protein: CAWSTGTNTIYF.

The rearrangement uses TRBV6-5 and TRBJ2-5; 10 nucleotides match TRBD2. V was clipped by 8 bases and J by 5 bases; unmatched bases: 8. Per the germline V gene, CDR1 is MNHEY and CDR2 is SVGAGI. The CDR3 runs to 14 residues. The DNA for the CDR3 is TGTGCCAGCCGGGAGCGGGGGGGCCCTGAGACCCAGTACTTC. This encodes CASRERGGPETQYF.

J is TRBJ1-1 and V is TRBV19, with D possibly being TRBD1 (5 bases). Germline V gene sequence: CDR1 LNHDA, CDR2 SQIVND (reference sequence). Trimming took 7 bases from V and 1 from J, leaving 13 bases between them. This CDR3 is built from 14 residues. CDR3 residues: CASTWGTRNTEAFF. The CDR3 region has the DNA TGTGCCAGTACGTGGGGCACGAGGAACACTGAAGCTTTCTTT.

This clone was detected a few times. The chain recombines TRBV28 with TRBJ2-7; tentative D call: TRBD2 (5 bases). Germline CDR1 MDHEN, CDR2 SYDVKM. The CDR3 has 14 amino acids. V was pared by 2 bases and J by 5 bases, with 13 bases between. CDR3 sequence reads: CASSLRVATHEQYF. In nucleotides, the CDR3 is TGTGCCAGCAGTTTACGGGTAGCGACCCACGAGCAGTACTTC. Full variable domain (rest looked up from reference TRBV28 and TRBJ2-7): DVKVTQSSRYLVKRTGEKVFLECVQDMDHENMFWYRQDPGLGLRLIYFSYDVKMKEKGDIPEGYSVSREKKERFSLILESASTNQTSMYLCASSLRVATHEQYFGPGTRLTVT.

This chain links TRBV7-2 with TRBJ2-6; 7 bases agree with TRBD1. The V gene's germline CDR1 is SGHTA and CDR2 FQGNSA. J was trimmed by 0 bases and V by 4 bases; bases with no gene match: 0. The CDR3 runs 15 residues. Here the CDR3 DNA reads TGTGCCAGCAGCTCAGGGGGCTCTGGGGCCAACGTCCTGACTTTC. This encodes CASSSGGSGANVLTF.

This clone is a singleton in its sample. The chain is built from TRBV7-8 and TRBJ2-2; D ambiguous. The CDR3 sequence is 13 residues long. Germline CDR1 is SGHVS and CDR2 is FQNEAQ. The V and J ends lost 1 base and 8 bases respectively, with 8 bases between them. The CDR3 bases are TGTGCCAGCAGCTTAGGGTGGTCTGGGGAGCTGTTTTTT. Translated, it gives CASSLGWSGELFF. Complete variable domain (other parts from reference TRBV7-8 and TRBJ2-2): GAGVSQSPRYKVAKRGQDVALRCDPISGHVSLFWYQQALGQGPEFLTYFQNEAQLDKSGLPSDRFFAERPEGSVSTLKIQRTQQEDSAVYLCASSLGWSGELFFGEGSRLTVL.

There are a few counts of this clone. The chain has TRBV30 and TRBJ1-3; no definite D call. The CDR3 consists of 15 residues. The germline V and J ends were trimmed by 8 bases and 0 bases, with 17 bases remaining between them. Per the germline V gene, CDR1 is GTSNPN and CDR2 is SVGIG (reference sequence). The CDR3 DNA sequence: TGTGCCCATGGGAACCGCGCAACCTCTGGAAACACCATATATTTT. As protein: CAHGNRATSGNTIYF.